This T cell receptor (beta chain) was profiled in a study of patients and donors after allogeneic stem cell transplantation (dated by TCRdb to the early 2020s). The CDR3 measures 17 amino acids from cysteine to phenylalanine. The only DNA kept is the CDR3, 51 bases in frame from the first base. CDR1 and CDR2, per the germline V gene (reference sequence), are DFQATT and SNEGSKA. Germline trimming: 6 bases from V, 12 bases from J; junction bases outside gene matches: 23. In this sample, this clonotype turned up many times. Its specific antigen is unknown. No base qualities exist here, and no much larger clone lies one base off it. The library was prepared using RT-PCR. Instrument used: NextSeq 550. TCRdb cleaned the public reads at Q25 with fastp, built clones with MiXCR and kept in-frame beta chains. Rows are combined by CDR3 protein, so each entry shows the most common genes and DNA. Across this sample there are about 87,000 distinct CDR3 sequences, with roughly 5.1% seen only once. The top ten hold 2.5% to 3% of the sample.

The sequenced sample consisted of blood, either unsorted or a sorted T cell fraction (not recorded which). This clonotype was obtained from a human donor who was either an allogeneic HSCT recipient or a stem cell or donor lymphocyte infusion donor (not recorded which). It is not recorded whose cells these are; they may come from a transplant donor. The chain is encoded by TRBV20-1 joined to TRBJ2-1; the junction holds 10 bases that match TRBD2. The CDR3 amino acid sequence is: CSASGRGSGRLGYGQFF. The nucleotide sequence reads as follows: TGCAGTGCGAGCGGGAGGGGGTCCGGCCGTCTGGGGTATGGGCAGTTCTTC.